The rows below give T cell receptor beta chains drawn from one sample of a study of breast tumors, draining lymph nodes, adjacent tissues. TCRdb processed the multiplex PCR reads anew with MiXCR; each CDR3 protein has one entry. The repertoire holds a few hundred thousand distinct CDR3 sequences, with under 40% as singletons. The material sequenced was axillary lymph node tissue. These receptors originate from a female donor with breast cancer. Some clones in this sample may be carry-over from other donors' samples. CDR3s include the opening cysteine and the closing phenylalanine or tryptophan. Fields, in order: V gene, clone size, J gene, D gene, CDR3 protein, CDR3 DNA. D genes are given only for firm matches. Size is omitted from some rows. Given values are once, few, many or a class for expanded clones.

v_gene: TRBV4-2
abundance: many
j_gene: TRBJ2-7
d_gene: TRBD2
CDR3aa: CASSQWTSTEYEQYF
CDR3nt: TGTGCCAGCAGCCAATGGACTAGCACAGAATACGAGCAGTACTTC

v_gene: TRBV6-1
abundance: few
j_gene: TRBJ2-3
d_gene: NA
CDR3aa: CASSGSREIADTQYF
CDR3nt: TGTGCCAGCAGTGGCTCCAGGGAAATCGCAGATACGCAGTATTTT

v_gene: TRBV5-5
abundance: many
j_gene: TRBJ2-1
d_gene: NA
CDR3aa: CASSFPRGNEQFF
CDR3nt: TGTGCCAGCAGCTTCCCGAGGGGGAATGAGCAGTTCTTC

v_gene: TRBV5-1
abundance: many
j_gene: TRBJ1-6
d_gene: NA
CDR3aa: CASSLDGAPNSPLHF
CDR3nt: TGCGCCAGCAGCTTGGACGGGGCCCCTAATTCACCCCTCCACTTT

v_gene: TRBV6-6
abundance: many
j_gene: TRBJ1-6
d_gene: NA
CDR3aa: CASRPTGNSPLHF
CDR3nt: TGTGCCAGCAGACCAACAGGGAATTCACCCCTCCACTTT

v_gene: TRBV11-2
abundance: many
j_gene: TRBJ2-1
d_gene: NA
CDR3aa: CASSLIANNEQFF
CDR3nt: TGTGCCAGCAGCTTAATTGCGAACAATGAGCAGTTCTTC

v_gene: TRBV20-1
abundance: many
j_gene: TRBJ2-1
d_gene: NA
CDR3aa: CSARGRDSSYNEQFF
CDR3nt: TGCAGTGCTAGAGGGAGGGACAGCTCCTACAATGAGCAGTTCTTC

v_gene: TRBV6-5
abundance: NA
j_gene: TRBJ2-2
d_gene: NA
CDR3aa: CASNDRDSGNTGELFF
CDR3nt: TGTGCCAGCAATGACCGGGACTCAGGGAACACCGGGGAGCTGTTTTTT

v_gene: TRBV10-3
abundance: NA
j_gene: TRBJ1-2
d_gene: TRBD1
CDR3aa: CAISEPKGSGGNYGYTF
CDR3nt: TGTGCCATCAGTGAGCCCAAAGGGTCAGGGGGCAACTATGGCTACACCTTC

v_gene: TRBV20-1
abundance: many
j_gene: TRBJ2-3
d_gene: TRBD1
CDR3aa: CSARDFGRGSTDTQYF
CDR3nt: TGCAGTGCTAGAGATTTCGGCAGGGGGAGCACAGATACGCAGTATTTT

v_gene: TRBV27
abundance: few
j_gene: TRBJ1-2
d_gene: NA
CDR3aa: CASSLNSRAAANYGYTF
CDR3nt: TGTGCCAGCAGTTTAAATTCACGGGCTGCTGCTAACTATGGCTACACCTTC

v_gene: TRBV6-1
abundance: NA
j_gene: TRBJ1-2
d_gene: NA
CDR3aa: CASINQPRTAAGGYTF
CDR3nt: TGTGCCAGCATAAATCAGCCCCGGACAGCGGCAGGCGGCTACACCTTC

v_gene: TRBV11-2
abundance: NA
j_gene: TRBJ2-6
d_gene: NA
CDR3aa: CASSPTRAAANVLTF
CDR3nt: TGTGCCAGCAGCCCTACGAGAGCTGCGGCCAACGTCCTGACTTTC

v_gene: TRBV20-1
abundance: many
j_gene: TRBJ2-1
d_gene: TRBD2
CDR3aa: CSAWTSGRAIYNEQFF
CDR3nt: TGCAGTGCGTGGACTAGCGGGAGGGCCATCTACAATGAGCAGTTCTTC

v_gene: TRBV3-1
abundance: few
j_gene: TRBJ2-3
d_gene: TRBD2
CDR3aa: CASSRTSGRPDTQYF
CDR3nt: TGTGCCAGCAGCCGGACTAGCGGGAGACCAGATACGCAGTATTTT

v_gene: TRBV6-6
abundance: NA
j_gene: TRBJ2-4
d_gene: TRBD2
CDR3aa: CASSRTRGDKNIQYF
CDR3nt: TGTGCCAGCAGCCGAACTCGGGGGGACAAAAACATTCAGTACTTC

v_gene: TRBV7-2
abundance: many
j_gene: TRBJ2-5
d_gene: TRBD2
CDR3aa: CASSLGLAGMETQYF
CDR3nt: TGTGCCAGCAGCCTTGGACTAGCGGGGATGGAGACCCAGTACTTC

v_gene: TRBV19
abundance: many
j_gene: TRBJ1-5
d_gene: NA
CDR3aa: CASSIGGGFGQPQHF
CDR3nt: TGTGCCAGTAGTATAGGAGGAGGATTTGGTCAGCCCCAGCATTTT

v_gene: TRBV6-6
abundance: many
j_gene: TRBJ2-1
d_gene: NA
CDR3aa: CASGYGGAYNEQFF
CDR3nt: TGTGCCAGCGGCTACGGGGGTGCCTACAATGAGCAGTTCTTC

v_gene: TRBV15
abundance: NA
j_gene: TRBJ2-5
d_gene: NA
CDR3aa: CARGQETQYF
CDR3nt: TGTGCCCGGGGCCAAGAGACCCAGTACTTC

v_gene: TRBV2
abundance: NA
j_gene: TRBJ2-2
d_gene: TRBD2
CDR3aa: CASSAPGLAGTGELFF
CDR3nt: TGTGCCAGCAGTGCCCCGGGACTAGCGGGAACCGGGGAGCTGTTTTTT

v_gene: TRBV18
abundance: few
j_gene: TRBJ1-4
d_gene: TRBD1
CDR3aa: CASSPSTGKFVSEKLFF
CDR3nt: TGTGCCAGCTCACCTTCGACAGGGAAATTTGTATCAGAAAAACTGTTTTTT

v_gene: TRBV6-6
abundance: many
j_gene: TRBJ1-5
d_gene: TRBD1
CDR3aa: CASSYGDSANQPQHF
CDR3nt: TGTGCCAGCAGTTACGGGGACAGTGCTAATCAGCCCCAGCATTTT

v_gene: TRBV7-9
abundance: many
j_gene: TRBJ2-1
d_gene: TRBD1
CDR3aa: CASSRWTGEDNEQFF
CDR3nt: TGTGCCAGCAGCCGTTGGACAGGGGAGGACAATGAGCAGTTCTTC

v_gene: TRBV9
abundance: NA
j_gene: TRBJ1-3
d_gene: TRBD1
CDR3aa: CASSVDSGGNTIYF
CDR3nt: TGTGCCAGCAGCGTAGATTCAGGGGGTAATACCATATATTTT

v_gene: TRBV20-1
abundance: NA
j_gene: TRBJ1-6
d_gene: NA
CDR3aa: CSASKSSYNSPLHF
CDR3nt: TGCAGTGCTAGCAAGAGCTCCTATAATTCACCCCTCCACTTT

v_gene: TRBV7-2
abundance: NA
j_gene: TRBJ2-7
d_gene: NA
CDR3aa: CASKALSSYEQYF
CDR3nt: TGTGCCAGCAAGGCCCTTAGCTCCTACGAGCAGTACTTC

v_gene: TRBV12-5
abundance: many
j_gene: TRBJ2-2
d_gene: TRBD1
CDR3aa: CASGRDRSIGELFF
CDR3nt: TGTGCTAGTGGTCGGGACAGGTCAATCGGGGAGCTGTTTTTT

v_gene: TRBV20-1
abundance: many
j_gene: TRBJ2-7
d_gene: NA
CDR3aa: CSARDGGRYEQYF
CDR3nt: TGCAGTGCTCGGGATGGAGGTCGCTACGAGCAGTACTTC

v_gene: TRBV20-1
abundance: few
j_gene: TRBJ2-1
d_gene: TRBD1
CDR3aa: CSALNSGTGGYNEQFF
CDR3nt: TGCAGTGCACTTAATTCCGGGACAGGGGGCTACAATGAGCAGTTCTTC

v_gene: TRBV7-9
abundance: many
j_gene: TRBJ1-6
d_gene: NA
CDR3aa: CASSRDRGDSPLHF
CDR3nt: TGTGCCAGCAGCCGGGACCGTGGTGATTCACCCCTCCACTTT

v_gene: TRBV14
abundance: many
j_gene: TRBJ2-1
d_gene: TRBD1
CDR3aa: CASSQGHGTGLAEQFF
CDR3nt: TGTGCCAGCAGCCAAGGTCATGGGACAGGTTTGGCTGAGCAGTTCTTC

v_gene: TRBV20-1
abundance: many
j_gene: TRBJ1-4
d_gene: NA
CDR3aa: CSANRDREKLFF
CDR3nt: TGCAGTGCTAACCGGGACCGAGAAAAACTGTTTTTT

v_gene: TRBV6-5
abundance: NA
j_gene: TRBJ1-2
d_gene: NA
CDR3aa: CASSHSRAGREGHTF
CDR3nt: TGTGCCAGCAGTCACTCGAGGGCAGGACGCGAGGGCCACACCTTC

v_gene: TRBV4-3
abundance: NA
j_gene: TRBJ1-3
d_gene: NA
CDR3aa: CASSQASGGYEQYFGPGTIYF
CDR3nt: NA

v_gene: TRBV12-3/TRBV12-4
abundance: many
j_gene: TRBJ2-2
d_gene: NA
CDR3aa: CASSLGRGNTGELFF
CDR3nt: TGTGCCAGCAGTTTAGGTAGGGGGAACACCGGGGAGCTGTTTTTT

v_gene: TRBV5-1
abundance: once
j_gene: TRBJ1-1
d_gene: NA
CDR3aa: CASSRDSNTEAFF
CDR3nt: TGCGCCAGCAGCCGGGACTCAAACACTGAAGCTTTCTTT

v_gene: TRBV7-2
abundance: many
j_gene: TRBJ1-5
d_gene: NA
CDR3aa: CASSLGGWRDLRSNQPQHF
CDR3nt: TGTGCCAGCAGCTTAGGCGGTTGGCGGGACCTAAGGAGCAATCAGCCCCAGCATTTT

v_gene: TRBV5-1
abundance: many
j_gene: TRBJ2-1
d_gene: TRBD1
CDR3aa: CASSLGGTAYNEQFF
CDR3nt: TGCGCCAGCAGCTTAGGTGGGACAGCCTACAATGAGCAGTTCTTC

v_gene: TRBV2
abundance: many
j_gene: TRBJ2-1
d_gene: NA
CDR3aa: CASSEEGSYNEQFF
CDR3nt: TGTGCCAGCAGTGAAGAGGGCTCCTACAATGAGCAGTTCTTC

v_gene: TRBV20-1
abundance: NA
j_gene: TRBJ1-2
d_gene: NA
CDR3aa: CSARRGPNYGYTF
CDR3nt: TGCAGTGCTCGCCGGGGACCTAACTATGGCTACACCTTC

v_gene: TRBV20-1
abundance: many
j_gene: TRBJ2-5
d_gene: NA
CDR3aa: CSAGGTDQETQYF
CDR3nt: TGCAGTGCTGGCGGGACCGACCAAGAGACCCAGTACTTC

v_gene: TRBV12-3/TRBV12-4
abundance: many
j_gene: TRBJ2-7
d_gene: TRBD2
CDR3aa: CASSFKGGPGEQYF
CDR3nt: TGTGCCAGCAGTTTTAAGGGAGGGCCGGGGGAGCAGTACTTC

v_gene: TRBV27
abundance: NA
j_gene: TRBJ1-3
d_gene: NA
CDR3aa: CASSLRAGSLSGNTIYF
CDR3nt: TGTGCCAGCAGTTTAAGGGCAGGCTCCCTCTCTGGAAACACCATATATTTT

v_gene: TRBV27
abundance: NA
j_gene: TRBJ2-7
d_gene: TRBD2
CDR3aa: CASSPEAPLAGGLYEQYF
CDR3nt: TGTGCCAGCAGCCCAGAGGCCCCACTAGCGGGAGGGCTTTACGAGCAGTACTTC

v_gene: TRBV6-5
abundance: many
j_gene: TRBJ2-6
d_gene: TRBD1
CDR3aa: CASSYTGAGANVLTF
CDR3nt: TGTGCCAGCAGCTACACAGGGGCTGGGGCCAACGTCCTGACTTTC

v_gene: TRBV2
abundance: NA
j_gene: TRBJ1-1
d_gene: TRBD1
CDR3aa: CASRDRVMTEAFF
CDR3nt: TGTGCCAGCAGAGACAGGGTTATGACTGAAGCTTTCTTT

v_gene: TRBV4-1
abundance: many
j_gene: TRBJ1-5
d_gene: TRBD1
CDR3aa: CASSQTGGATHQPQHF
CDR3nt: TGCGCCAGCAGCCAAACAGGGGGCGCTACCCATCAGCCCCAGCATTTT